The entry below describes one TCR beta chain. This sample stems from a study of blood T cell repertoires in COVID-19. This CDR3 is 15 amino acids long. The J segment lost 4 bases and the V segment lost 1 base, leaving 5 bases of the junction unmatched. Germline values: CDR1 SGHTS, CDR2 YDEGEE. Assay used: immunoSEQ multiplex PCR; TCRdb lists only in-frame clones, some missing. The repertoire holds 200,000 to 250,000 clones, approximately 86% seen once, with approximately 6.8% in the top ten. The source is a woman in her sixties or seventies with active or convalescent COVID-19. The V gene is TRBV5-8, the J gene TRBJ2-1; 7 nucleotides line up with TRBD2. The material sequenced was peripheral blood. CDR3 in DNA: TGTGCCAGCAGCTTGTACCGGGGGGTTTACAATGAGCAGTTCTTC. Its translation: CASSLYRGVYNEQFF.